The clone carrying this TCR beta chain was observed a few times. What it binds is not known. This CDR3 is 13 amino acids long. The germline V gene has CDR1 MGHRA and CDR2 YSYEKL. Trimming removed 1 base from V and 6 bases from J, with 8 bases in between. The sample belongs to a study of T cells in Graves' hyperthyroidism and ophthalmopathy. Study-wide results and limits: Using 13 V-J features, a model discriminated ophthalmopathy from stable hyperthyroidism. In the blood, most expanded thyroid clonotypes above 0.001 appeared as well.

Exclusion followed for patients with uncontrolled infection, other autoimmune disease, pregnancy or lactation. Amplified TCR beta CDR3 regions derived from RNA transcripts. An initial round of RT-PCR targeting the TCR CDR3 relied on the HTBI primer set. TCRdb re-analysed the multiplex PCR reads in MiXCR, keeping a single row per CDR3 protein. The table shows a few hundred thousand distinct CDR3 sequences, with 20% to 25% occurring only once. The receptor was isolated from a man younger than 40 with Graves' ophthalmopathy. Input material: blood. This sequence joins TRBV4-1 and TRBJ2-3; D not resolved. This CDR3 is CASSQGTWDTQYF. CDR3 coding DNA: TGCGCCAGCAGCCAAGGAACCTGGGATACGCAGTATTTT.